This entry lists 21 T cell receptor beta chains sequenced from one sample in a study of T-cell memory formation after mild COVID-19. MiXCR, run by TCRdb on the 5' RACE reads, gives a single entry per CDR3 protein. The sample holds around 510,000 distinct CDR3 sequences, about 22% seen once. Material for sequencing was PBMCs or a T cell subset sorted from them (not recorded which). The receptors come from an adult woman who had mild COVID-19 (a few samples of this study predate the infection). Cell type and time point are not known.

The chain couples TRBV5-1 to TRBJ2-1; no definite D call. The CDR3 extends over 12 amino acids. Germline V gene lookup returns CDR1 SGHRS and CDR2 YFSETQ. Trimming removed 0 bases from V and 7 bases from J, with 5 bases in between. This CDR3 is CASSLAKNEQFF. The CDR3 DNA reads as TGCGCCAGCAGCTTGGCCAAAAATGAGCAGTTCTTC.

This clonotype was seen ten or more times. The rearrangement links TRBV5-6 to TRBJ2-5; D is uncertain. This CDR3 is built from 9 residues. Germline loops: CDR1 SGHDT, CDR2 YYEEEE. The V end lost 4 bases, the J end lost 13 bases, and 8 bases lay between the germline ends. In DNA, the CDR3 is TGTGCCAGCAGCCATACAATGTACTTC. Amino acids: CASSHTMYF.

This clonotype was detected only a few times. The chain has TRBV5-1 and TRBJ2-1, with TRBD2 identical over 13 bases. From germline, CDR1 is SGHRS and CDR2 YFSETQ. J was trimmed by 9 bases and V by 2 bases; bases with no gene match: 5. The CDR3 has 15 amino acids. The CDR3 spells CASSFTSGGAGEQFF. The CDR3 coding sequence is TGCGCCAGCAGCTTTACTAGCGGGGGGGCCGGTGAGCAGTTCTTC.

This clonotype came up a few times. J is TRBJ2-3 and V is TRBV18; 13 bases fit TRBD2. Trimming at V came to 6 bases and at J to 1 base, leaving 7 bases not matched to a gene. The CDR3 loop spans 17 amino acids. From germline, CDR1 is KGHSH and CDR2 LQKENI. The chain's CDR3 is CASSIGLAGVGTDTQYF. CDR3 DNA sequence: TGTGCCAGCTCCATCGGACTAGCGGGAGTCGGCACAGATACGCAGTATTTT.

The V and J genes are TRBV7-2 and TRBJ2-1; 7 nucleotides match TRBD2. With V trimmed by 3 bases and J by 5 bases, 1 base remained unmatched. Germline V gene sequence: CDR1 SGHTA, CDR2 FQGNSA. This CDR3 comprises 13 residues. CDR3 region: CASSLLADNEQFF. As DNA, the CDR3 is TGTGCCAGCAGCTTGCTAGCGGACAATGAGCAGTTCTTC.

The chain couples TRBV7-9 to TRBJ1-1; D not resolved. CDR1 and CDR2 (germline): SEHNR, FQNEAQ (reference sequence). The CDR3 totals 13 residues. The V end lost 1 base, the J end lost 3 bases, and 6 bases lay between the germline ends. As DNA, the CDR3 is TGTGCCAGCAGCTTAGACAGTCACACTGAAGCTTTCTTT. Residues: CASSLDSHTEAFF.

This clonotype was observed a handful of times. The V gene is TRBV5-1, the J gene TRBJ1-6; 8 positions agree with TRBD1. This CDR3 has 15 amino acids. The V gene end was trimmed by 4 bases and the J gene end by 9 bases; junction bases not matched to a gene: 9. Germline values: CDR1 SGHRS, CDR2 YFSETQ. The CDR3 spells CASSLGGQDSSPLHF. The CDR3 nucleotides are TGCGCCAGCAGCCTGGGGGGACAGGATAGTTCACCCCTCCACTTT.

The V gene is TRBV2, the J gene TRBJ2-3; D remains ambiguous. With 5 bases removed from V and 3 bases from J, the gap between germline ends came to 12 bases. The CDR3 covers 14 residues. Germline-derived CDR1 and CDR2 are SNHLY and FYNNEI. As DNA, the CDR3 is TGTGCCAGCAGTCCGAATCCCCTTACAGATACGCAGTATTTT. As protein: CASSPNPLTDTQYF.

The chain employs TRBV6-2 or TRBV6-3 and TRBJ1-1, with 7 bases fitting TRBD1. The CDR3 runs to 13 residues. CDR1 is MNHEY, CDR2 SVGEGT, per germline. After removal of 6 bases from V and 3 bases from J, the junction contained 4 bases not matched to a gene. For the CDR3, the DNA is TGTGCCAGCAGAGGGGGGACAGACACTGAAGCTTTCTTT. As protein: CASRGGTDTEAFF.

This clonotype has only a few counts. This chain uses TRBV12-3 or TRBV12-4 with TRBJ2-3; 10 bases align to TRBD2. V gave up 5 bases and J gave up 4 bases; unmatched junction bases: 6. The CDR3 is 15 residues long. CDR3 in amino acids: CASSQIGLAADTQYF. CDR3 DNA sequence: TGTGCCAGCAGTCAAATTGGACTAGCGGCAGATACGCAGTATTTT.

The rearrangement joins TRBV5-1 to TRBJ2-1; 16 nucleotides align to TRBD2. CDR1 is SGHRS and CDR2 is YFSETQ in the germline V gene. V lost 4 bases to trimming and J lost 10 bases; unmatched junction nucleotides: 11. There are 17 residues in the CDR3. The CDR3 here is CASSLGTSGGAGREQFF. CDR3 DNA: TGCGCCAGCAGCCTTGGGACTAGCGGGGGGGCAGGGCGAGAGCAGTTCTTC.

This clonotype was seen more than once but under ten times. The J gene is TRBJ1-1, the V gene TRBV25-1, with D maybe TRBD1 (5 bases). The germline CDR1 and CDR2 sequences are MGHDK and SYGVNS. The length of the CDR3 is 13 residues. CDR3 coding DNA: TGTGCTACCCTGGGGCGCCAGTCGACTGAAGCTTTCTTT. Its protein is CATLGRQSTEAFF.

This clonotype was counted only a few times. The chain is built from TRBV6-5 and TRBJ2-1; possible D gene TRBD2, 7 bases. The CDR3 length is 15 residues. Germline lookup yields CDR1 MNHEY and CDR2 SVGAGI. The V gene lost 6 bases and the J gene lost 0 bases, with 12 bases spanning the gap. As DNA, the CDR3 is TGTGCCAGCAGGCTAGCGGACAGCTCCTACAATGAGCAGTTCTTC. This sequence encodes CASRLADSSYNEQFF.

This chain joins TRBV7-3 and TRBJ1-5; 7 bases map to TRBD1. Unmatched junction bases numbered 10, after V lost 11 bases and J lost 0 bases. The CDR3 is made up of 15 amino acids. Per the germline V gene, CDR1 is SGHTA and CDR2 is FQGTGA. Here the CDR3 reads CAGSRDSLSNQPQHF. The CDR3 DNA reads TGTGCCGGTTCAAGGGACAGTCTTAGCAATCAGCCCCAGCATTTT.

The chain joins TRBV12-3 or TRBV12-4 to TRBJ2-1, with no clear D. V shed 6 bases and J shed 11 bases, with 14 bases lying between them. The CDR3 consists of 12 residues. The CDR3 coding sequence is TGTGCCAGCAGCGTAGACCCTTATAAGCAGTTCTTC. It encodes CASSVDPYKQFF.

The chain is built from TRBV20-1 and TRBJ1-1, with 9 nucleotides matching TRBD1. CDR1 and CDR2 from the germline V gene are DFQATT and SNEGSKA (reference sequence). The trim removed 5 bases at V and 6 bases at J, leaving 1 base unmatched. The CDR3 length is 11 residues. For the CDR3, the DNA is TGCAGTGCTGACAGGGGGGCTGAAGCTTTCTTT. As protein: CSADRGAEAFF.

This clonotype was seen a few times. This chain uses TRBV20-1 with TRBJ2-5; 12 bases agree with TRBD1. Unmatched junction bases numbered 10, after V lost 2 bases and J lost 6 bases. CDR1 and CDR2 from the germline V gene are DFQATT and SNEGSKA (reference sequence). This CDR3 has 16 residues. The CDR3 here is CSARFRPGQGAKTQYF. The CDR3 region has the DNA TGCAGTGCTAGATTTCGACCGGGACAGGGGGCGAAGACCCAGTACTTC.

The chain uses TRBV6-6 and TRBJ2-2, with D tentatively TRBD2 (6 bases). The CDR3 consists of 15 residues. Germline lookup yields CDR1 MNHNY and CDR2 SVGAGI (reference sequence). V lost 2 bases and J 3 bases, leaving 10 bases between the germline ends. CDR3 bases: TGTGCCAGCAGTTACCAGAGACTAGACACCGGGGAGCTGTTTTTT. This encodes CASSYQRLDTGELFF.

This chain connects TRBV7-2 to TRBJ2-7, with D possibly matching TRBD2 (5 bases). V was trimmed by 0 bases and J by 0 bases, leaving 15 bases between them. Germline CDR1 is SGHTA and CDR2 is FQGNSA. The CDR3 has 17 residues. The CDR3 here is CASSLAPFSASSYEQYF. In DNA form, the CDR3 reads TGTGCCAGCAGCTTAGCCCCATTTAGCGCGAGCTCCTACGAGCAGTACTTC.

The gene calls are TRBV10-3 and TRBJ1-2, with a tentative D call TRBD1 (5 bases). Germline V CDR1 and CDR2: ENHRY, SYGVKD. CDR3 length equals 15 residues. V was cut by 8 bases and J by 6 bases, with 22 bases left in between. The CDR3 nucleotides read TGTGCCATCCCGAAAGGACCGGGAGAGGGGAATGGCTACACCTTC. Translation: CAIPKGPGEGNGYTF.

The chain combines TRBV19 with TRBJ1-2; D uncertain. This CDR3 is 13 amino acids long. Trimming cost V 7 bases and J 7 bases, with 16 bases left between them. Per the germline V gene, CDR1 is LNHDA and CDR2 is SQIVND (reference sequence). CDR3 protein: CASTAKTGSGYTF. The CDR3 nucleotides read TGTGCCAGTACCGCAAAAACGGGGAGTGGCTACACCTTC.